This T cell receptor (beta chain) was obtained from a study of T cells after yellow fever vaccination. The sample holds a few counts of this clonotype. The CDR3 covers 15 residues. CDR1 and CDR2 (germline): LNHNV, YYDKDF (reference sequence). The V gene lost 3 bases and the J gene lost 5 bases, with 16 bases spanning the gap. From the 5' RACE reads, TCRdb called clonotypes with MiXCR, one entry per CDR3 protein. The data contain hundreds of thousands of distinct CDR3 sequences, 15% to 20% of them seen just once; the ten biggest clones take up roughly a sixth. The clonotype was recovered from a man aged 18 to 29 who received the YFV17D yellow fever vaccine. V and J are TRBV15 and TRBJ2-5; weak D call: TRBD2 (6 bases). Source: PBMCs, taken before the yellow fever booster vaccination. CDR3 sequence: CATSSTAGAGETQYF. The DNA of the CDR3 is TGTGCCACCAGCAGTACAGCTGGGGCGGGGGAGACCCAGTACTTC.